Below, 25 T cell receptor beta chains from the same sample are listed, as sequenced in a study of blood T cells in healthy people across ages. Using a J-beta primer mix together with a sample-barcoded 5' primer, a second PCR was run for about 6 to 12 cycles. TCRdb independently ran MiXCR on the 5' RACE reads; one entry per CDR3 protein. This sample has around 1,900,000 distinct CDR3 sequences, with roughly two fifths found just once. The specimen was blood. The receptor set was obtained from a human donor in good health.

This chain joins TRBV6-1 and TRBJ1-5; D possibly corresponds to TRBD1 (5 bases). The length of the CDR3 is 14 residues. Germline CDR1 reads MNHNS; CDR2 reads SASEGT. V was cut by 2 bases and J by 7 bases, with 12 bases left in between. The CDR3 sequence is CASSETRALQPQHF. Written as DNA, the CDR3 is TGTGCCAGCAGTGAAACCAGGGCCCTCCAGCCCCAGCATTTT.

This clonotype showed up just once. The chain recombines TRBV14 with TRBJ1-1, with unresolved D. The CDR3 is made up of 15 amino acids. The germline V and J ends were trimmed by 4 bases and 1 base, with 13 bases remaining between them. Germline CDR1 SGHDN, CDR2 FVKESK. CDR3 loop: CASSPHPYPNTEAFF. The CDR3 DNA is TGTGCCAGCAGCCCCCATCCTTATCCGAACACTGAAGCTTTCTTT.

This clonotype was seen more than once but under ten times. The rearrangement joins TRBV5-1 to TRBJ2-7; 10 bases line up with TRBD2. V lost 4 bases and J lost 6; bases outside the gene matches: 7. Germline-derived CDR1 and CDR2 are SGHRS and YFSETQ. CDR3 length: 14 amino acids. CDR3 nucleotides: TGCGCCAGCAGCCCAGCGGGGGGGCTCCGCGAGCAGTACTTC. It encodes CASSPAGGLREQYF.

Points on this clonotype: A read error may account for a junction end that differs from germline. The chain has TRBV7-9 and TRBJ1-2; D is undetermined. In germline, CDR1 is SEHNR, CDR2 FQNEAQ (reference sequence). CDR3 size: 12 residues. The DNA for the CDR3 is TGTGCCGGCAGCCTAGACTTATATGGCTACACCTTC. Amino acid sequence: CAGSLDLYGYTF.

This clonotype was observed a few times. The chain employs TRBV7-2 and TRBJ1-2; D perhaps matches TRBD1 (5 bases). The CDR3 loop spans 15 amino acids. The V gene lost 5 bases and the J gene lost 5 bases, with 18 bases spanning the gap. The germline V gene encodes CDR1 SGHTA and CDR2 FQGNSA. CDR3 DNA: TGTGCCAGCAGCCAACCCGGGACGGGCCGGTATGGCTACACCTTC. This codes for CASSQPGTGRYGYTF.

V usage is TRBV11-1 and J usage is TRBJ2-3; D gene unclear. The CDR3 consists of 12 residues. The V gene's germline CDR1 is SGHAT and CDR2 FQDESV (reference sequence). Trimming stripped 7 bases from V and 4 bases from J, with 9 bases between. The CDR3 protein is CASTRSADTQYF. CDR3 bases: TGTGCCAGCACCAGGTCGGCAGATACGCAGTATTTT.

This clonotype came up a few times. V is TRBV6-1 and J is TRBJ1-5; D unresolved. The CDR3 length is 14 residues. Looked up from germline, CDR1 is MNHNS and CDR2 is SASEGT. Deletions cut 2 bases from V and 3 bases from J, with 8 bases between. The CDR3 region is CASSEHGLNQPQHF. The CDR3, as DNA: TGTGCCAGCAGTGAACATGGGCTCAATCAGCCCCAGCATTTT.

The V and J genes are TRBV9 and TRBJ2-1; a weak D match, TRBD1 (6 bases). This CDR3 is 17 amino acids long. The V gene's germline CDR1 is SGDLS and CDR2 YYNGEE. V was shortened by 4 bases and J by 9 bases, with 26 bases between the two germline ends. The CDR3 spells CASSPYRDTRTPREQFF. In DNA form, the CDR3 reads TGTGCCAGCAGCCCCTACCGGGACACCAGGACCCCCCGTGAGCAGTTCTTC.

The V and J genes are TRBV4-3 and TRBJ2-5, with 12 bases lining up with TRBD2. CDR3 length equals 16 residues. J was trimmed by 5 bases and V by 4 bases; bases with no gene match: 8. Germline assignment: CDR1 LGHNA and CDR2 YSLEER. In DNA form, the CDR3 reads TGCGCCAGCAGCCGGGAACCGACTAGCGGGGGTGAGACCCAGTACTTC. This encodes CASSREPTSGGETQYF.

This chain connects TRBV7-2 to TRBJ2-6; D is unresolved. With 10 bases removed from V and 0 bases from J, the gap between germline ends came to 13 bases. CDR3 length: 15 residues. The V gene's germline CDR1 is SGHTA and CDR2 FQGNSA. The CDR3 nucleotides read TGTGCCATCAGGATGCAGCTCTCTGGGGCCAACGTCCTGACTTTC. Residues: CAIRMQLSGANVLTF.

Comment on this clonotype: An end of the junction differs from the germline gene, which may be a read error. The chain employs TRBV7-2 and TRBJ2-1; TRBD2 is a possible D gene (5 bases). Germline V gene lookup returns CDR1 SGHTA and CDR2 FQGNSA. The length of the CDR3 is 14 residues. The CDR3 region is CAGSGWGLNNEQFF. The CDR3 nucleotides read TGTGCCGGCAGCGGTTGGGGATTGAACAATGAGCAGTTCTTC.

The rearrangement joins TRBV7-8 to TRBJ2-3, with 8 nucleotides matching TRBD2. The trim removed 5 bases at V and 2 bases at J, leaving 12 bases unmatched. The length of the CDR3 is 17 residues. Germline-derived CDR1 and CDR2 are SGHVS and FQNEAQ. The DNA for the CDR3 is TGTGCCAGCAGCCAACGTGCAGCGGGGGAGAACACAGATACGCAGTATTTT. This codes for CASSQRAAGENTDTQYF. Based on the CDR3 plus reference TRBV7-8 and TRBJ2-3, the full variable domain is GAGVSQSPRYKVAKRGQDVALRCDPISGHVSLFWYQQALGQGPEFLTYFQNEAQLDKSGLPSDRFFAERPEGSVSTLKIQRTQQEDSAVYLCASSQRAAGENTDTQYFGPGTRLTVL.

This chain links TRBV20-1 with TRBJ1-2; TRBD1 agrees at 7 bases. The CDR3 spans 13 residues. From germline, CDR1 is DFQATT and CDR2 SNEGSKA (reference sequence). V shed 6 bases, J shed 7 bases, and the junction held 11 bases outside the gene matches. The chain's CDR3 is CSAGDRLAGGYTF. The CDR3 nucleotides read TGCAGTGCCGGGGACAGACTGGCGGGTGGCTACACCTTC.

This rearrangement joins TRBV28 to TRBJ2-7, with unresolved D. The CDR3 extends over 14 amino acids. Germline V gene sequence: CDR1 MDHEN, CDR2 SYDVKM. V dropped 3 bases and J dropped 2 bases, with 11 bases sitting between them. CDR3 sequence (DNA): TGTGCCAGCAGTTTTGGCTCCTACCCCTACGAGCAGTACTTC. It translates to CASSFGSYPYEQYF.

V usage is TRBV4-1 and J usage is TRBJ2-7; D might be TRBD1 (6 bases). The CDR3 runs 19 residues. Germline lookup yields CDR1 MGHRA and CDR2 YSYEKL. Trimming cost V 3 bases and J 0 bases, with 24 bases left between them. CDR3 in amino acids: CASSHLHVQPGHPSYEQYF. CDR3 in DNA: TGCGCCAGCAGCCACCTCCACGTTCAGCCGGGACACCCCTCCTACGAGCAGTACTTC.

This clonotype was seen only a few times. The chain uses TRBV4-2 and TRBJ1-2, with D uncertain. This CDR3 spans 13 amino acids. V was pared by 10 bases and J by 2 bases, with 14 bases between. Germline V gene data show CDR1 as LGHNA and CDR2 as YNFKEQ. The chain's CDR3 is CATTSPANYGYTF. The CDR3 coding sequence is TGTGCCACCACGAGTCCAGCAAACTATGGCTACACCTTC.

This clonotype was seen a single time. This rearrangement joins TRBV10-3 to TRBJ1-4; D gene unclear. Trimming cost V 0 bases and J 7 bases, with 6 bases left between them. The CDR3 is 13 residues long. Germline V CDR1 and CDR2: ENHRY, SYGVKD. CDR3 in DNA: TGTGCCATCAGTGAGTCGGCCGGTGAAAAACTGTTTTTT. It codes for CAISESAGEKLFF.

The rearrangement joins TRBV12-3 or TRBV12-4 to TRBJ1-2; the D gene is possibly TRBD1 (6 bases). This CDR3 comprises 13 residues. Trimming left V 3 bases short and J 6 bases short, with 11 bases between. CDR3 sequence: CASSFTGLDGYTF. CDR3 coding DNA: TGTGCCAGCAGTTTTACAGGGTTGGATGGCTACACCTTC.

In nucleotides, the CDR3 is TGTGCCAGCAGTTACGGGGGGCGCAACGAAAAACTGTTTTTT. It yields the protein CASSYGGRNEKLFF. The chain recombines TRBV6-5 with TRBJ1-4; a possible D gene is TRBD1 (6 bases). The V end lost 2 bases, the J end lost 8 bases, and 12 bases lay between the germline ends. The germline V gene has CDR1 MNHEY and CDR2 SVGAGI. This CDR3 comprises 14 residues.

The CDR3: CASRDWSNEKLFF. The CDR3 nucleotides are TGTGCCAGCAGGGACTGGTCAAATGAAAAACTGTTTTTT. The rearrangement uses TRBV12-3 or TRBV12-4 and TRBJ1-4; no firm D call. The CDR3 length is 13 residues. V gave up 6 bases and J gave up 5 bases, with 10 bases separating them.

The chain links TRBV6-4 to TRBJ2-1; TRBD2 aligns across 8 bases. After removal of 0 bases from V and 5 bases from J, the junction contained 3 bases not matched to a gene. Germline V CDR1 and CDR2: MRHNA, SNTAGT. The CDR3 runs 15 residues. The CDR3 loop is CASSDSLGGDNEQFF. The CDR3 DNA is TGTGCCAGCAGTGACTCCCTCGGGGGGGACAATGAGCAGTTCTTC.

V is TRBV5-1 and J is TRBJ2-3; 9 nucleotides match TRBD2. The CDR3 extends over 16 amino acids. The germline CDR1 and CDR2 sequences are SGHRS and YFSETQ. J gave up 2 bases and V 4 bases, and 8 bases lay outside the gene matches. CDR3 bases: TGCGCCAGCAGCGGAGGACTAGCGTTTAACACAGATACGCAGTATTTT. Translated, it gives CASSGGLAFNTDTQYF.

The V gene is TRBV7-3, the J gene TRBJ1-5; D remains unclear. Germline CDR1 SGHTA, CDR2 FQGTGA. V dropped 5 bases and J dropped 3 bases, with 8 bases sitting between them. CDR3 size: 13 residues. In DNA, the CDR3 is TGTGCCAGCAGCCCAAATGTCAATCAGCCCCAGCATTTT. Residues: CASSPNVNQPQHF. Full variable domain (remainder filled in from reference TRBV7-3 and TRBJ1-5): GAGVSQTPSNKVTEKGKYVELRCDPISGHTALYWYRQSLGQGPEFLIYFQGTGAADDSGLPNDRFFAVRPEGSVSTLKIQRTERGDSAVYLCASSPNVNQPQHFGDGTRLSIL.

This clonotype was recorded once. V gene TRBV4-2 combines with J gene TRBJ2-7, with 7 bases identical to TRBD2. The DNA end is a closer match to TRBJ2-5, so the J assignment may be wrong. Per the germline V gene, CDR1 is LGHNA and CDR2 is YNFKEQ. This CDR3 is 15 amino acids long. This CDR3 is CASSPGGGDKETQYF. The CDR3 DNA reads as TGTGCCAGCAGCCCTGGCGGGGGAGATAAAGAGACCCAGTACTTC.

The CDR3 here is CASSLEPGAYVEQYF. The CDR3 region has the DNA TGTGCCAGCAGCTTAGAGCCAGGAGCCTACGTCGAGCAGTACTTC. The V and J genes are TRBV7-2 and TRBJ2-7; D not resolved. In germline, CDR1 is SGHTA, CDR2 FQGNSA. V was pared by 1 base and J by 6 bases, with 16 bases between. This CDR3 has 15 amino acids. Combining the CDR3 with reference TRBV7-2 and TRBJ2-7 gives the whole variable domain GAGVSQSPSNKVTEKGKDVELRCDPISGHTALYWYRQSLGQGLEFLIYFQGNSAPDKSGLPSDRFSAERTGGSVSTLTIQRTQQEDSAVYLCASSLEPGAYVEQYFGPGTRLTVT.